These 5 T cell receptor beta chains came from one sample sequenced in a study of T cell responses to AZD1222 COVID-19 vaccine. The protocol was immunoSEQ multiplex PCR, while the TCRdb copy is restricted to in-frame clones and leaves out a portion. Of about 150,000 clones in the sample, 92% are singletons; the top ten hold more than 3%. The input for sequencing was peripheral blood, taken 28 days after the second AZD1222 dose. The receptors derive from an adult who received the AZD1222 COVID-19 vaccine.

The chain joins TRBV27 to TRBJ2-1; TRBD2 agrees at 13 bases. With 0 bases clipped from V and 8 bases from J, the junction kept 4 bases outside the gene matches. CDR1 MNHEY and CDR2 SMNVEV come from the germline V gene (reference sequence). This CDR3 contains 16 residues. CDR3 coding DNA: TGTGCCAGCAGTTTATCCACTAGCGGGAGGGCCGATGAGCAGTTCTTC. Translated: CASSLSTSGRADEQFF.

The chain recombines TRBV18 with TRBJ1-1; D is possibly TRBD1 (5 bases). This CDR3 contains 15 residues. CDR1 is KGHSH and CDR2 is LQKENI in the germline V gene. Trimming took 0 bases from V and 4 from J, leaving 12 bases between them. The CDR3 here is CASSPPGEVVTEAFF. CDR3 sequence (DNA): TGTGCCAGCTCACCACCGGGGGAAGTGGTCACTGAAGCTTTCTTT.

The chain employs TRBV7-2 and TRBJ1-1, with D unclear. The CDR3 sequence is 13 residues long. Trimming pared 5 bases from V and 4 bases from J, leaving 11 bases between. Germline V gives CDR1 SGHTA, CDR2 FQGNSA. CDR3 region: CASSRLVGTEAFF. The CDR3 coding sequence is TGTGCCAGCAGCCGTTTAGTAGGCACTGAAGCTTTCTTT. The full variable domain, completed using reference TRBV7-2 and TRBJ1-1, is GAGVSQSPSNKVTEKGKDVELRCDPISGHTALYWYRQSLGQGLEFLIYFQGNSAPDKSGLPSDRFSAERTGGSVSTLTIQRTQQEDSAVYLCASSRLVGTEAFFGQGTRLTVV.

J is TRBJ1-2 and V is TRBV27, with TRBD1 identical over 8 bases. Germline loops: CDR1 MNHEY, CDR2 SMNVEV (reference sequence). This CDR3 has 14 residues. J lost 6 bases, V lost 5 bases, and 8 bases had no gene match. Here the CDR3 reads CASSAGQGYNGYTF. The CDR3 nucleotides read TGTGCCAGCAGTGCCGGACAGGGTTACAATGGCTACACCTTC.

The DNA for the CDR3 is TGTGCCAGTAGGGGACAGGGCTCCTATAATTCACCCCTCCACTTT. It translates to CASRGQGSYNSPLHF. J is TRBJ1-6 and V is TRBV27; TRBD1 matches at 9 bases. The CDR3 runs 15 residues. V gave up 9 bases and J gave up 0 bases; unmatched junction bases: 3. Germline-derived CDR1 and CDR2 are MNHEY and SMNVEV (reference sequence).